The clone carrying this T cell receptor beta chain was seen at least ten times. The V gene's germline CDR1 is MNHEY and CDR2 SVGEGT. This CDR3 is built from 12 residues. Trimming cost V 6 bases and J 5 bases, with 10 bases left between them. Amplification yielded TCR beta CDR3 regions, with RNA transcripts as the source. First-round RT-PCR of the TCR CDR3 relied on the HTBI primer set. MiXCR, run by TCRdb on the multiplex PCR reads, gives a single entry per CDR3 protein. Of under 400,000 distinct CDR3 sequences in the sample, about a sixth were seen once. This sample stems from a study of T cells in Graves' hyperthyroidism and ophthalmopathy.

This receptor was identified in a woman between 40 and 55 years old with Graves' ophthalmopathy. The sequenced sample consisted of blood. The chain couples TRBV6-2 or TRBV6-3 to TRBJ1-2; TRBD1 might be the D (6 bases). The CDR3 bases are TGTGCCAGCAGCAGGACAGAGTATGGCTACACCTTC. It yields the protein CASSRTEYGYTF.